One and the same sample provided the 6 T cell receptor beta chains below, sequenced in a study of T cell clones after liver transplantation. Profiling relied on immunoSEQ multiplex PCR, and the TCRdb table lists in-frame clones only, not all of them. Of around 71,000 clones in the sample, about four fifths were seen once. The sequences come from CD4+ T cells from blood, collected 12 months after liver transplant. The receptors stem from a human patient who received a liver transplant. Some T cells may be the graft donor's.

The chain employs TRBV4-1 and TRBJ1-3; D remains ambiguous. Between the trimmed V and J ends, which lost 0 bases and 0 bases, there was a span of 6 bases. The CDR3 extends over 15 amino acids. CDR1 is MGHRA and CDR2 is YSYEKL in the germline V gene. The DNA of the CDR3 is TGCGCCAGCAGCCAAGACGGTTACTCTGGAAACACCATATATTTT. It yields the protein CASSQDGYSGNTIYF.

CDR3 nucleotides: TGTGCCAGCAGCTCGGAGCTGAACAATGAGCAGTTCTTC. This codes for CASSSELNNEQFF. This sequence joins TRBV7-2 and TRBJ2-1; no reliable D call. CDR3 length equals 13 residues. Germline lookup yields CDR1 SGHTA and CDR2 FQGNSA. V was trimmed by 4 bases and J by 5 bases, leaving 9 bases between them.

The gene calls are TRBV2 and TRBJ2-3; D ambiguous. The V gene's germline CDR1 is SNHLY and CDR2 FYNNEI. Trimming cost V 2 bases and J 4 bases, with 7 bases left between them. The CDR3 has 13 amino acids. For the CDR3, the DNA is TGTGCCAGCAGTGAAATTTCGCCAGATACGCAGTATTTT. Amino acid sequence: CASSEISPDTQYF.

The chain links TRBV28 to TRBJ2-7, with TRBD1 matching over 7 bases. This CDR3 contains 16 residues. Germline V CDR1 and CDR2: MDHEN, SYDVKM. V dropped 3 bases and J dropped 6; count of bases not matched to a gene: 14. The DNA for the CDR3 is TGTGCCAGCAGTTTCCACTTCGAGCAGGGGGAGAGCGAGCAGTACTTC. Amino acids: CASSFHFEQGESEQYF.

The gene calls are TRBV2 and TRBJ1-5, with a possible D match to TRBD1 (6 bases). The ends were cut back, 5 bases at V and 4 bases at J, with 15 bases in the middle. The CDR3 runs to 15 residues. Germline values: CDR1 SNHLY, CDR2 FYNNEI. The CDR3 DNA is TGTGCCAGCAGTACTACAGGGAGCCATAATCAGCCCCAGCATTTT. Its protein is CASSTTGSHNQPQHF.

This clone was counted between two and nine times. The chain is built from TRBV27 and TRBJ1-2, with TRBD1 matching over 7 bases. This CDR3 comprises 13 residues. V shed 7 bases, J shed 2 bases, and the junction held 4 bases outside the gene matches. Germline-derived CDR1 and CDR2 are MNHEY and SMNVEV (reference sequence). The CDR3 DNA reads as TGTGCCAGCAAGAGGGGGCAGAACTATGGCTACACCTTC. Translated: CASKRGQNYGYTF.